The 16 T cell receptor beta chains in this list originate from one sample, sequenced in a study of monozygotic twins with inflammatory bowel disease. TCRdb reprocessed the 5' RACE reads, keeping one entry per CDR3 protein, no DNA. The sample includes approximately 400,000 distinct CDR3 sequences. Sample: blood. These receptors originate from a human donor with ulcerative colitis or Crohn's disease, or a healthy co-twin of an affected twin (not recorded which).

This rearrangement joins TRBV11-2 to TRBJ2-7; as DNA is missing, the TRBD2 call by TCRdb cannot be tested. The germline gives CDR1 SGHAT, CDR2 FQNNGV. CDR3 length equals 18 residues. The CDR3 reads CASSQRTSGGRSSYEQYF.

The rearrangement joins TRBV4-1 to TRBJ1-6; TCRdb lists TRBD1, though no DNA is available to test this call. This CDR3 has 15 amino acids. The germline CDR1 and CDR2 sequences are MGHRA and YSYEKL. The CDR3 spells CASSQGRGNNSPLHF.

V usage is TRBV29-1 and J usage is TRBJ2-1; TCRdb lists TRBD2, though no DNA is available to test this call. Germline V CDR1 and CDR2: SQVTM, ANQGSEA. This CDR3 is built from 11 residues. CDR3 residues: CSSRSAGAQFF.

The chain uses TRBV9 and TRBJ1-1. The CDR3 is made up of 13 amino acids. CDR1 and CDR2 from the germline V gene are SGDLS and YYNGEE. The CDR3 sequence is CASSVDRNTEAFF.

V usage is TRBV20-1 and J usage is TRBJ2-1; no DNA is available, so the TRBD2 call from TCRdb remains unchecked. The germline gives CDR1 DFQATT, CDR2 SNEGSKA (reference sequence). The CDR3 is 15 residues long. CDR3 residues: CSARSAGLALDEQFF.

The CDR3 loop is CSAPGQGNSPLHF. The chain combines TRBV20-1 with TRBJ1-6; no DNA is available, so the TRBD1 call from TCRdb remains unchecked. CDR3 length: 13 amino acids. Germline V lookup: CDR1 DFQATT, CDR2 SNEGSKA (reference sequence).

This sequence joins TRBV7-2 and TRBJ1-4; TCRdb picks TRBD1, but there is no DNA to check that call. CDR1 is SGHTA, CDR2 FQGNSA, per germline. The CDR3 has 15 residues. The CDR3 sequence is CASSLQTGGWEKLFF.

The chain combines TRBV4-1 with TRBJ2-7. Germline V gene sequence: CDR1 MGHRA, CDR2 YSYEKL. There are 14 residues in the CDR3. This chain's CDR3 is CASSPQTGPYEQYF.

Here the CDR3 reads CSASRNTYEQYF. The chain is built from TRBV20-1 and TRBJ2-7. This CDR3 contains 12 residues. CDR1 is DFQATT and CDR2 is SNEGSKA in the germline V gene (reference sequence).

This chain joins TRBV27 and TRBJ2-2; TCRdb selects TRBD1, and the lack of DNA leaves this call unchecked. The length of the CDR3 is 17 residues. Per germline, CDR1 MNHEY and CDR2 SMNVEV (reference sequence). CDR3 protein: CASSFSGVRLNTGELFF.

This chain connects TRBV7-9 to TRBJ2-3; TCRdb returns TRBD1, unconfirmable since there is no DNA. The germline CDR1 and CDR2 sequences are SEHNR and FQNEAQ (reference sequence). This CDR3 region has 16 residues. CDR3 in amino acids: CASSPLRGAATDTQYF. Full variable domain (missing parts from reference TRBV7-9 and TRBJ2-3): DTGVSQNPRHKITKRGQNVTFRCDPISEHNRLYWYRQTLGQGPEFLTYFQNEAQLEKSRLLSDRFSAERPKGSFSTLEIQRTEQGDSAMYLCASSPLRGAATDTQYFGPGTRLTVL.

The J gene is TRBJ2-2, the V gene TRBV12-3 or TRBV12-4. This CDR3 comprises 15 residues. The CDR3 here is CASSPQRINTGELFF.

This chain connects TRBV18 to TRBJ2-1. Germline V gene lookup returns CDR1 KGHSH and CDR2 LQKENI. The CDR3 sequence is 14 residues long. CDR3 residues: CASSPDRNLNEQFF.

This CDR3 reads CAWETGDQPQHF. This rearrangement joins TRBV30 to TRBJ1-5; the D call from TCRdb, TRBD1, cannot be confirmed without DNA. This CDR3 is 12 amino acids long. Germline assignment: CDR1 GTSNPN and CDR2 SVGIG (reference sequence).

The CDR3 is CASSLVSGRGQYF. The chain uses TRBV7-9 and TRBJ2-3. The CDR3 has 13 residues. Germline CDR1 SEHNR, CDR2 FQNEAQ (reference sequence).

The V and J genes are TRBV9 and TRBJ2-5; TCRdb names TRBD1, which stays unverified in the absence of DNA. The CDR3 has 12 amino acids. Germline loops: CDR1 SGDLS, CDR2 YYNGEE. The CDR3 loop is CASSATGETQYF.